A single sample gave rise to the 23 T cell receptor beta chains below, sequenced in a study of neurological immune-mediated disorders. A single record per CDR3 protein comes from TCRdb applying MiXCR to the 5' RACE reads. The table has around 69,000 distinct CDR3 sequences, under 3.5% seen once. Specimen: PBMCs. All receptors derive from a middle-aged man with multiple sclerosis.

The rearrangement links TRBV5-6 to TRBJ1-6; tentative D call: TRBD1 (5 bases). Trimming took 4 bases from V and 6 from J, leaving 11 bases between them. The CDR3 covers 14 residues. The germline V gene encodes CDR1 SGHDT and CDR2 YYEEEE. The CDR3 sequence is CASSPGTANSPLHF. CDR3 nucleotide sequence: TGTGCCAGCAGCCCGGGGACGGCTAATTCACCCCTCCACTTT.

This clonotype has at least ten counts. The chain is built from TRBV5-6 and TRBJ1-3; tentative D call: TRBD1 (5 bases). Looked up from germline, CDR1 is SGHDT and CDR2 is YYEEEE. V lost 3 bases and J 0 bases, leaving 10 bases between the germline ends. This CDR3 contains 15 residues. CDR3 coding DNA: TGTGCCAGCAGCTCCCCGACAGCCTCTGGAAACACCATATATTTT. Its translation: CASSSPTASGNTIYF.

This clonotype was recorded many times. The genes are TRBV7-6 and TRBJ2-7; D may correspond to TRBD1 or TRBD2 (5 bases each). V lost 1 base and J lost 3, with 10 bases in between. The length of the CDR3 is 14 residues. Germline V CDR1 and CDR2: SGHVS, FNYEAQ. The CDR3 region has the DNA TGTGCCAGCAGCTTAGATGAGGGGAACTACGAGCAGTACTTC. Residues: CASSLDEGNYEQYF.

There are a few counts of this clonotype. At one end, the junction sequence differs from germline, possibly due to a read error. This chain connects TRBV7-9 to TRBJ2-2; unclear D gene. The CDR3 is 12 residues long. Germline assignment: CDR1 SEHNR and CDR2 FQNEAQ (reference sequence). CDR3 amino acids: CDSSMNTGELFF. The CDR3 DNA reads TGTGACAGCAGCATGAACACCGGGGAGCTGTTTTTT.

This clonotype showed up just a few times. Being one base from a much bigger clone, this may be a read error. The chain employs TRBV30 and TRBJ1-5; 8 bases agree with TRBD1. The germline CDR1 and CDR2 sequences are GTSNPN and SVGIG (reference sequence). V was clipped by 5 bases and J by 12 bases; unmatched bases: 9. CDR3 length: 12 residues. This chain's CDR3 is CAWDRGSRHQHF. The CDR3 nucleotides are TGTGCCTGGGACAGGGGAAGTAGGCACCAGCATTTT.

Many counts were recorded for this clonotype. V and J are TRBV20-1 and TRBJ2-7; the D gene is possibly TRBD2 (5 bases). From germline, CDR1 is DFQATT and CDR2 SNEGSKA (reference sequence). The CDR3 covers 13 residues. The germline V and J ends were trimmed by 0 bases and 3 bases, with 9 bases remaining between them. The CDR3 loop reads CSARDTGNYEQYF. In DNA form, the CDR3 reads TGCAGTGCTAGAGACACGGGGAACTACGAGCAGTACTTC.

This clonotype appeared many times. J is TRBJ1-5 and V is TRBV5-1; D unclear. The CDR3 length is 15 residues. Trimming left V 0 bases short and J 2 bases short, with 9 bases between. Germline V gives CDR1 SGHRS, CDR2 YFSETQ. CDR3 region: CASSLEGSGNQPQHF. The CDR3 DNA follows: TGCGCCAGCAGCTTGGAAGGGAGCGGCAATCAGCCCCAGCATTTT. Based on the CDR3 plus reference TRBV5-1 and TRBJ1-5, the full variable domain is KAGVTQTPRYLIKTRGQQVTLSCSPISGHRSVSWYQQTPGQGLQFLFEYFSETQRNKGNFPGRFSGRQFSNSRSEMNVSTLELGDSALYLCASSLEGSGNQPQHFGDGTRLSIL.

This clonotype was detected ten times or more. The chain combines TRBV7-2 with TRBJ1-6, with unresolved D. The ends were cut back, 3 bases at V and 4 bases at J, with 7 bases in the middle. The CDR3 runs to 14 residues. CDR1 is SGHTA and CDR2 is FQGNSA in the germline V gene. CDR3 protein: CASSFVGYNSPLHF. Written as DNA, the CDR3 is TGTGCCAGCAGCTTCGTAGGGTATAATTCACCCCTCCACTTT. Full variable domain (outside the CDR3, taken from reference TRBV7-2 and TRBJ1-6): GAGVSQSPSNKVTEKGKDVELRCDPISGHTALYWYRQSLGQGLEFLIYFQGNSAPDKSGLPSDRFSAERTGGSVSTLTIQRTQQEDSAVYLCASSFVGYNSPLHFGNGTRLTVT.

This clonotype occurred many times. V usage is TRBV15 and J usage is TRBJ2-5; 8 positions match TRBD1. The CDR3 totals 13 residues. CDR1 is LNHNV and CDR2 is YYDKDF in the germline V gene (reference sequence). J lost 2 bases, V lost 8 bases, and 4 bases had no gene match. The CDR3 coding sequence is TGTGCCACCGAAAGGGACAGGCAAGAGACCCAGTACTTC. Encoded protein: CATERDRQETQYF.

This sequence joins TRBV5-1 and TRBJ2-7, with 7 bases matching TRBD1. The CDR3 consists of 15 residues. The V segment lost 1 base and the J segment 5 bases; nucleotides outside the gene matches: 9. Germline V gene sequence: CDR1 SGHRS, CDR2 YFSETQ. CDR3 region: CASSLNVQGSNEQYF. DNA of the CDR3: TGCGCCAGCAGCTTGAACGTACAGGGGTCGAACGAGCAGTACTTC. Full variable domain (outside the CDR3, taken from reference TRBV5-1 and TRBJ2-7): KAGVTQTPRYLIKTRGQQVTLSCSPISGHRSVSWYQQTPGQGLQFLFEYFSETQRNKGNFPGRFSGRQFSNSRSEMNVSTLELGDSALYLCASSLNVQGSNEQYFGPGTRLTVT.

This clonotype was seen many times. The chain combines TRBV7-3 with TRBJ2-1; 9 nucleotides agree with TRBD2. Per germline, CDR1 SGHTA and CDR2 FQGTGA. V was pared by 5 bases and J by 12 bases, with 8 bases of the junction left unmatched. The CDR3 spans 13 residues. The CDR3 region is CASSLLAGAGQFF. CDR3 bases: TGTGCCAGCAGCCTCTTAGCGGGAGCGGGGCAGTTCTTC.

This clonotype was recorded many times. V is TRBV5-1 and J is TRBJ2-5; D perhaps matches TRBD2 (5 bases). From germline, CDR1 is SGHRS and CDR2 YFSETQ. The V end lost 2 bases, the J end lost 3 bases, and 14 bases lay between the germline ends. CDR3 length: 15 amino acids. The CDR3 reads CASSFSGWGEETQYF. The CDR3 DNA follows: TGCGCCAGCAGCTTTTCGGGGTGGGGAGAAGAGACCCAGTACTTC.

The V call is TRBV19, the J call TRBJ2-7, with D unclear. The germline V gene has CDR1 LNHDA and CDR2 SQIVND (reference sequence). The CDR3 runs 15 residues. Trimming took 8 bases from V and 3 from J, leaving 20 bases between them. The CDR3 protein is CASRPGAMGYYEQYF. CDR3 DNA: TGTGCCAGTCGACCGGGCGCGATGGGGTACTACGAGCAGTACTTC.

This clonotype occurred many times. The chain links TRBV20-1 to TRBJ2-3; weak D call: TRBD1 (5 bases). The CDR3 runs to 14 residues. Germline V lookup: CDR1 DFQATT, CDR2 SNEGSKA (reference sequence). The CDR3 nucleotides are TGCACCGCCATTGGGGCATCTAGCACAGATACGCAGTATTTT. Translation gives CTAIGASSTDTQYF.

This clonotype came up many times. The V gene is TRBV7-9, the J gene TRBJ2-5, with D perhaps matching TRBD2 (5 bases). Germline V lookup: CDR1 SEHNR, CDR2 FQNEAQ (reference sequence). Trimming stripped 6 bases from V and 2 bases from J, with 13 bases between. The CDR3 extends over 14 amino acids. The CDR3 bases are TGTGCCAGCAGTACGCCGCCGGGGCAAGAGACCCAGTACTTC. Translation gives CASSTPPGQETQYF.

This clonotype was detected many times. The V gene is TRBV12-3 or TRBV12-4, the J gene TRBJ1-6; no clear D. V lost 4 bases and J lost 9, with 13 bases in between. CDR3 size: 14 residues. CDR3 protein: CASSSNQYGSPLHF. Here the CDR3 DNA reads TGTGCCAGCAGTTCCAACCAATACGGTTCACCCCTCCACTTT.

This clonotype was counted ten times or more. CDR3 sequence reads: CASSLPASYGYTF. The CDR3 region has the DNA TGCGCCAGCAGCTTACCGGCTAGCTATGGCTACACCTTC. The rearrangement uses TRBV5-1 and TRBJ1-2; D is unresolved. V was pared by 2 bases and J by 4 bases, with 9 bases between. CDR1 is SGHRS, CDR2 YFSETQ, per germline. The CDR3 loop spans 13 amino acids.

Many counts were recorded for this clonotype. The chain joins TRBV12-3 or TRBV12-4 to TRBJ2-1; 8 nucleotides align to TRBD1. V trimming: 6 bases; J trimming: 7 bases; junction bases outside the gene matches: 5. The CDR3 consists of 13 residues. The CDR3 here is CASSWTGRNEQFF. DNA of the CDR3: TGTGCCAGCAGCTGGACAGGGCGAAATGAGCAGTTCTTC.

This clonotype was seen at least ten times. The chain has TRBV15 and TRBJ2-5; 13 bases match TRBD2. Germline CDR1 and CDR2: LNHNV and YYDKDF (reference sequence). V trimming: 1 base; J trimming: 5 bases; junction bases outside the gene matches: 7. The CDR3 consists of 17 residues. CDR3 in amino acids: CATSRGDWTSGSETQYF. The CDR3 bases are TGTGCCACCAGCAGAGGAGACTGGACTAGCGGGAGTGAGACCCAGTACTTC.

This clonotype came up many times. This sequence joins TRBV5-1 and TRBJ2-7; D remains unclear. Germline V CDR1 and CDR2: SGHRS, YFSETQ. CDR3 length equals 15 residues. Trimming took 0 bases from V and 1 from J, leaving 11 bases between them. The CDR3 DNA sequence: TGCGCCAGCAGCTTGGAAGGGTTTCGATCCTACGAGCAGTACTTC. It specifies CASSLEGFRSYEQYF.

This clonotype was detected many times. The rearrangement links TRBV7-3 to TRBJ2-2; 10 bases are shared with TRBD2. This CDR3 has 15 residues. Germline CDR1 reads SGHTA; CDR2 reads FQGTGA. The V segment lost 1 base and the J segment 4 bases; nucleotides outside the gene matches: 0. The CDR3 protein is CASSLIAGGTGELFF. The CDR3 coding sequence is TGTGCCAGCAGCTTAATAGCGGGGGGCACCGGGGAGCTGTTTTTT.

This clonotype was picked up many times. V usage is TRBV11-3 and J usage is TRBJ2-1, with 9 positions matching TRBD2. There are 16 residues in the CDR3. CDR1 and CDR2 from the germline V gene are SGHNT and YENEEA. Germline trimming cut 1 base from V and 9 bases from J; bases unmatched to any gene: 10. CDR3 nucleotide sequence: TGTGCCAGCAGCTTAGGGACTCGCGGGGGGGCCTTTGAGCAGTTCTTC. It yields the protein CASSLGTRGGAFEQFF. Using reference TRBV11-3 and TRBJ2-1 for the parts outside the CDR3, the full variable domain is EAGVVQSPRYKIIEKKQPVAFWCNPISGHNTLYWYLQNLGQGPELLIRYENEEAVDDSQLPKDRFSAERLKGVDSTLKIQPAELGDSAVYLCASSLGTRGGAFEQFFGPGTRLTVL.

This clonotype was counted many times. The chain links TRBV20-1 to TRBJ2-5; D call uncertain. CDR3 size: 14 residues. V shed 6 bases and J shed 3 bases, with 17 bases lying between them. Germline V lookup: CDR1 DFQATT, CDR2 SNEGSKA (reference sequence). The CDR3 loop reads CSARQLFGEETQYF. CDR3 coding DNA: TGCAGTGCCCGCCAACTTTTTGGGGAAGAGACCCAGTACTTC.